This TCR beta chain was sequenced in a study of a mutant IDH1 vaccine in newly diagnosed glioma. At the level of the study: Earlier treatment was radiotherapy, temozolomide, or both, with most getting both.

As for time point: week 11, during vaccination. Doses of 300 ug of mutant IDH1 20-mer peptide were given with topical imiquimod. Germline CDR1 MNHEY, CDR2 SMNVEV (reference sequence). V lost 4 bases to trimming and J lost 3 bases, with 15 bases between them. The CDR3 extends over 15 amino acids. To note about this clone: Its specificity is not known.

Sequenced by immunoSEQ multiplex PCR; TCRdb stores in-frame clones only, minus some. The sample has more than 50,000 clones, approximately 89% seen once. The chain uses TRBV27 and TRBJ2-5, with a weak D call TRBD1 (5 bases). Material: PBMCs, obtained from a glioma patient whose treatment included an IDH1 peptide vaccine. The TCR sequence derives from a man between 35 and 55 years old with glioma. This chain's CDR3 is CASSSPTAGEETQYF. CDR3 in DNA: TGTGCCAGCAGTTCCCCGACAGCTGGAGAAGAGACCCAGTACTTC.